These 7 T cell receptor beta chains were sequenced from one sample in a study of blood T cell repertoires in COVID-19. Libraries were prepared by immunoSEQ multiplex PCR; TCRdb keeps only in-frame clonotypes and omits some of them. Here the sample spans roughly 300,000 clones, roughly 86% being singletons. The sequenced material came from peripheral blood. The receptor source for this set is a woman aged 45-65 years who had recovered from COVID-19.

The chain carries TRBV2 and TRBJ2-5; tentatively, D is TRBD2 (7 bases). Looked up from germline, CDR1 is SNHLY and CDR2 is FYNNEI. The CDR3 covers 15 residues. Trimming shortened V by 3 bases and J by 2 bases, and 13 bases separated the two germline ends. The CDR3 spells CASSEGGAGQETQYF. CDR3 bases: TGTGCCAGCAGTGAGGGGGGGGCCGGTCAAGAGACCCAGTACTTC.

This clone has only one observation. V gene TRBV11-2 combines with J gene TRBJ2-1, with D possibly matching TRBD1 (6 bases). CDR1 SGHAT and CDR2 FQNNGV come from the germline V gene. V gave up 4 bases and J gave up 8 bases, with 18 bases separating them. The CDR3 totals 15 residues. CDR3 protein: CASSSRDTQWDEQFF. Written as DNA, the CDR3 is TGTGCCAGCAGCTCCCGGGACACGCAGTGGGATGAGCAGTTCTTC.

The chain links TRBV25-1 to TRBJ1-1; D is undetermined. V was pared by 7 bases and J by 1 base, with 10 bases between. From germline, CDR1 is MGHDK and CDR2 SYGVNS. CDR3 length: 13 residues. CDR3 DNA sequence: TGTGCCAGCACGACGGGTTCGAACACTGAAGCTTTCTTT. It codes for CASTTGSNTEAFF.

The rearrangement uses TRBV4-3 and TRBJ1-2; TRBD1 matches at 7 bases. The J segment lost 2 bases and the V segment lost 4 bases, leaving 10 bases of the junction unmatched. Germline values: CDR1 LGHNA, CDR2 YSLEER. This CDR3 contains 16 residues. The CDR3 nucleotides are TGCGCCAGCAGCCGGGTTAGTCGACAGGGCAACTATGGCTACACCTTC. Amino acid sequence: CASSRVSRQGNYGYTF.

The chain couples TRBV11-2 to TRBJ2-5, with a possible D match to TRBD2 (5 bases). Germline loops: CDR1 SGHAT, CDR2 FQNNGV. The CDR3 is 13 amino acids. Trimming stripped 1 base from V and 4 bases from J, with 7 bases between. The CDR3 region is CASSLGRIETQYF. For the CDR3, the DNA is TGTGCCAGCAGCTTAGGGAGGATAGAGACCCAGTACTTC.

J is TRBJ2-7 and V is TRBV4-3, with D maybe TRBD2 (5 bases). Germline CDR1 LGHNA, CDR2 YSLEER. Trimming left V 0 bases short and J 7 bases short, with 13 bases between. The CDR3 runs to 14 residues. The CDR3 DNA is TGCGCCAGCAGCCAAGACACGGGCGCGGGTGAGCAGTACTTC. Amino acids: CASSQDTGAGEQYF.

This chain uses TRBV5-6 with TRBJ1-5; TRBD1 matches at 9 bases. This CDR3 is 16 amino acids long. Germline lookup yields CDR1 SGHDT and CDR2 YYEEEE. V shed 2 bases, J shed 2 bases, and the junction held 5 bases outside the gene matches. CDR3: CASSFGTGFRNQPQHF. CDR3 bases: TGTGCCAGCAGCTTCGGGACAGGGTTTCGCAATCAGCCCCAGCATTTT.